A single sample is the source of the 18 T cell receptor delta chains below, sequenced in a study of Vδ1+ human thymocytes. Findings and limits, study-wide: In the thymus, TRG and TRD repertoires looked highly polyclonal with Gaussian CDR3 lengths.

RNA was extracted from the cells and then reverse transcribed. The CDR3 regions were amplified by multiplex PCR from V-gene primers to a constant-region primer. With CATT, TCRdb re-called clones from the multiplex PCR reads. The repertoire consists of some 55,000 delta-chain clones, with approximately 15% occurring once and the leading ten covering 0.5% to 0.55%. Antigens for these TCRs are unknown. The sequencing input was Vdelta1+ gamma-delta thymocytes from the thymus. Subset meaning: FACS-sorted CD3+ TCRalphabeta- TCRVdelta1+ TCRVdelta2- thymocytes. The receptors were gathered from a boy in the first two years of life who had congenital heart surgery.

This chain connects TRDV1 to TRDJ1, with D possibly TRDD3 on 6 matching bases. CDR3 length equals 18 residues. The germline V and J ends were trimmed by 2 bases and 3 bases, with 22 bases remaining between them. From germline, CDR1 is TSWWSYY and CDR2 QGS. This CDR3 is CALGERGWGFSPSDKLIF. The CDR3 DNA follows: TGTGCTCTTGGGGAAAGAGGGTGGGGGTTCTCCCCATCCGATAAACTCATCTTT.

V and J are TRDV1 and TRDJ1; D is possibly TRDD2 (6 bases). The CDR3 totals 17 residues. The V and J ends lost 1 base and 1 base respectively, with 16 bases between them. Germline V CDR1 and CDR2: TSWWSYY, QGS. The CDR3, as DNA: TGTGCTCTTGGGGAACGATTAATTCCTTCCCTCACCGATAAACTCATCTTT. Translating gives CALGERLIPSLTDKLIF.

The J gene is TRDJ1, the V gene TRDV1; D gene unclear. CDR3 size: 20 residues. The V end lost 2 bases, the J end lost 3 bases, and 28 bases lay between the germline ends. In germline, CDR1 is TSWWSYY, CDR2 QGS. Written as DNA, the CDR3 is TGTGCTCTTGGGGAAAAGCCCTCCCACCGGTCCCTGGAGGACGCCGATAAACTCATCTTT. Its translation: CALGEKPSHRSLEDADKLIF.

This clone was seen only a few times. The V call is TRDV1, the J call TRDJ1, with TRDD3 as a possible D gene (9 bases). Trimming took 2 bases from V and 5 from J, leaving 48 bases between them. Germline loops: CDR1 TSWWSYY, CDR2 QGS. The CDR3 contains 26 residues. CDR3 DNA: TGTGCTCTTGGGGAAATTGTCAGTTGGCGAAACTTCCTACGGACTGGGGGACACGAGCAGGGGGATAAACTCATCTTT. It yields the protein CALGEIVSWRNFLRTGGHEQGDKLIF.

This clone was seen only a few times. The chain combines TRDV1 with TRDJ1, with 11 bases that match TRDD3. This CDR3 is built from 25 residues. Germline CDR1 reads TSWWSYY; CDR2 reads QGS. J lost 2 bases, V lost 1 base, and 30 bases had no gene match. CDR3 nucleotide sequence: TGTGCTCTTGGGGAACCCGGCCTTCCACCGTATTACTGGGGGATATGGGCCCGTACAACCGATAAACTCATCTTT. Its translation is CALGEPGLPPYYWGIWARTTDKLIF.

The chain couples TRDV1 to TRDJ1; 9 nucleotides agree with TRDD3. The CDR3 covers 19 residues. Germline loops: CDR1 TSWWSYY, CDR2 QGS. V shed 4 bases, J shed 0 bases, and the junction held 15 bases outside the gene matches. The CDR3, as DNA: TGTGCTCTTGGGGCCTCTCACGCCGGGGGATACCCTTACACCGATAAACTCATCTTT. Amino acids: CALGASHAGGYPYTDKLIF.

This clone was observed a few times. The chain has TRDV1 and TRDJ1; 10 bases line up with TRDD3. The CDR3 spans 24 residues. Germline loops: CDR1 TSWWSYY, CDR2 QGS. V shed 1 base, J shed 2 bases, and the junction held 28 bases outside the gene matches. The CDR3 loop is CALGERQRFLLECTGGCQTDKLIF. In nucleotides, the CDR3 is TGTGCTCTTGGGGAACGACAGCGCTTCCTACTGGAGTGTACTGGGGGATGTCAAACCGATAAACTCATCTTT.

The rearrangement joins TRDV1 to TRDJ1, with a tentative D call TRDD3 (8 bases). This CDR3 is built from 17 residues. The V and J ends lost 2 bases and 8 bases respectively, with 24 bases between them. The germline gives CDR1 TSWWSYY, CDR2 QGS. The chain's CDR3 is CALGEVGSYGGIIKLIF. Written as DNA, the CDR3 is TGTGCTCTTGGGGAAGTGGGTTCCTACGGGGGGATAATCAAACTCATCTTT.

This clone was picked up a small number of times. J is TRDJ1 and V is TRDV1; TRDD3 agrees at 9 bases. V dropped 9 bases and J dropped 3; count of bases not matched to a gene: 23. This CDR3 is 19 amino acids long. Germline loops: CDR1 TSWWSYY, CDR2 QGS. Here the CDR3 reads CALTSPPNLGDLGSDKLIF. The CDR3 DNA sequence: TGTGCTCTGACTTCTCCGCCCAACCTGGGGGATTTAGGCTCCGATAAACTCATCTTT.

J is TRDJ1 and V is TRDV1; D gene uncertain. CDR3 length: 13 amino acids. Between the trimmed V and J ends, which lost 4 bases and 4 bases, there was a span of 10 bases. The V gene's germline CDR1 is TSWWSYY and CDR2 QGS. CDR3 bases: TGTGCTCTTGGGGGAAAGGGCGGCGATAAACTCATCTTT. It codes for CALGGKGGDKLIF.

The gene calls are TRDV1 and TRDJ2; TRDD3 matches 9 bases. The V gene end was trimmed by 0 bases and the J gene end by 0 bases; junction bases not matched to a gene: 17. Germline lookup yields CDR1 TSWWSYY and CDR2 QGS. The CDR3 spans 22 residues. The CDR3 sequence is CALGELGRGGDTRKALTAQLFF. CDR3 coding DNA: TGTGCTCTTGGGGAACTAGGGCGGGGCGGGGATACGAGAAAAGCTTTGACAGCACAACTCTTCTTT.

This clone was counted only a few times. A read error may account for a junction end that differs from germline. This chain uses TRDV1 with TRDJ1; tentatively, D is TRDD1 or TRDD3 (5 bases each). Germline V CDR1 and CDR2: TSWWSYY, QGS. This CDR3 spans 17 amino acids. CDR3 nucleotides: TGTGCCCTTGGGGAAATTTTGACTAATCCCAGCACCGATAAACTCATCTTT. Its protein is CALGEILTNPSTDKLIF.

The chain combines TRDV1 with TRDJ1, with D possibly being TRDD2 (5 bases). The CDR3 length is 18 residues. Germline V gives CDR1 TSWWSYY, CDR2 QGS. V was cut by 0 bases and J by 7 bases, with 24 bases left in between. CDR3 nucleotide sequence: TGTGCTCTTGGGGAACTGCCTCCCCCCGGGCGCCTTCGCGGTAAACTCATCTTT. Its protein is CALGELPPPGRLRGKLIF.

The chain carries TRDV1 and TRDJ1; TRDD3 aligns across 7 bases. J was trimmed by 0 bases and V by 6 bases; bases with no gene match: 22. CDR3 size: 20 residues. Germline V gene lookup returns CDR1 TSWWSYY and CDR2 QGS. The CDR3 DNA follows: TGTGCTCTTGGTTTTCTATCCTTTAGCGTACTGGGGACGAACACCGATAAACTCATCTTT. Translation: CALGFLSFSVLGTNTDKLIF.

Worth noting for this clone: A read error may produce the germline difference seen at one junction end. This rearrangement joins TRDV1 to TRDJ1, with TRDD3 identical over 12 bases. The CDR3 runs 19 residues. Germline V gives CDR1 TSWWSYY, CDR2 QGS. CDR3 DNA: TGTGCTCTTGGGGAACCCCGCCCTTCCACTGGGGGATACACCGATAAACCCATCTTT. As protein: CALGEPRPSTGGYTDKPIF.

This clone was detected a few times. V gene TRDV1 combines with J gene TRDJ1; 11 bases align to TRDD3. Germline-derived CDR1 and CDR2 are TSWWSYY and QGS. This CDR3 spans 19 amino acids. J gave up 2 bases and V 4 bases, and 15 bases lay outside the gene matches. The CDR3 DNA is TGTGCTCTTGGGGTAATAATCCTACGTGACTGGGGGATAACCGATAAACTCATCTTT. Translation: CALGVIILRDWGITDKLIF.

V usage is TRDV1 and J usage is TRDJ1; D possibly matches TRDD2 or TRDD3 (5 bases each). In germline, CDR1 is TSWWSYY, CDR2 QGS. CDR3 size: 19 residues. Trimming cost V 2 bases and J 0 bases, with 22 bases left between them. The DNA for the CDR3 is TGTGCTCTTGGGGAAGCCCTTCACTTCCCGGATAGAGACACCGATAAACTCATCTTT. It encodes CALGEALHFPDRDTDKLIF.

This clone has a handful of counts. This chain links TRDV1 with TRDJ1; D possibly corresponds to TRDD2 (5 bases). The germline V gene has CDR1 TSWWSYY and CDR2 QGS. The V end lost 0 bases, the J end lost 0 bases, and 23 bases lay between the germline ends. The CDR3 runs to 20 residues. This chain's CDR3 is CALGELRSGPTRAYTDKLIF. The CDR3 coding sequence is TGTGCTCTTGGGGAACTACGGTCTGGCCCTACGAGGGCGTACACCGATAAACTCATCTTT.